This is a list of T cell receptor beta chains from one sample in a study of a mutant IDH1 vaccine in newly diagnosed glioma. Libraries were prepared by immunoSEQ multiplex PCR; TCRdb keeps only in-frame clonotypes and omits some of them. Of 55,000 to 70,000 clones listed, 75% to 85% were seen once; the top ten hold over 8%. This sample comprised PBMCs, obtained from a glioma patient treated with radiotherapy, temozolomide or both. The receptors here all came from a man in his fifties or sixties with glioma. The CDR3 runs from the conserved cysteine through the conserved F or W. D genes are given only for firm matches. Rows give clone size only sometimes, using once, few, many, or a class for an expanded clone.

>TRBV30|-|TRBJ2-5|14|-
TGTGCCTGGAACTGGGGGAGCGGGCAAGAGACCCAGTACTTC
CAWNWGSGQETQYF
>TRBV11-3|-|TRBJ2-2|13|few
TGTGCCAGCAGCTTATCAGGTGGCGGGGAGCTGTTTTTT
CASSLSGGGELFF
>TRBV19|-|TRBJ1-5|16|once
TGTGCCAGTGGATCCTCAGGGGAGCGGATCTATCAGCCCCAGCATTTT
CASGSSGERIYQPQHF
>TRBV19|-|TRBJ2-1|15|-
TGTGCCAGTAGTATGCAAGGCCAAGGGTACAATGAGCAGTTCTTC
CASSMQGQGYNEQFF
>TRBV11-2|TRBD2|TRBJ2-1|15|once
TGTGCCAGCAGCTTGGATAGCGGGGGGGCACGTGAGCAGTTCTTC
CASSLDSGGAREQFF
>TRBV6-4|-|TRBJ1-2|12|-
TGTGCCACCTCTAGTCGGGGGGATGGCTACACCTTC
CATSSRGDGYTF
>TRBV9|TRBD2|TRBJ2-5|15|-
TGTGCCAGCAGCGCCTCCCAGGGACTAGCCGAGACCCAGTACTTC
CASSASQGLAETQYF
>TRBV6-5|TRBD2|TRBJ2-3|15|-
TGTGCCAGCAGACGGGCACTAGCGGGGGCGGATACGCAGTATTTT
CASRRALAGADTQYF
>TRBV7-2|TRBD1|TRBJ1-4|14|-
TGTGCCAGCAGCTCCAGGGACAGGGACGGAAAACTGTTTTTT
CASSSRDRDGKLFF
>TRBV28|-|TRBJ1-5|14|-
TGTGCCAGCAGCCAGAGGGGCAAAAATCAGCCCCAGCATTTT
CASSQRGKNQPQHF
>TRBV18|-|TRBJ1-1|12|-
TGTGCCAGCTCGGGGGGGGACCCGTTGGCTTTCTTT
CASSGGDPLAFF
>TRBV6-5|-|TRBJ1-4|13|-
TGTGCCAGCAGCTATCTTGGGGGTGAAAAACTGTTTTTT
CASSYLGGEKLFF
>TRBV2|-|TRBJ1-2|14|once
TGTGCCAGCAGTGATGCGGGAGTGACGAGTGGCTACACCTTC
CASSDAGVTSGYTF
>TRBV7-2|TRBD2|TRBJ2-7|18|-
TGTGCCAGCAGCTTAGCGCCTACCTCGACTAGCGGGGGCTACGAGCAGTACTTC
CASSLAPTSTSGGYEQYF
>TRBV5-1|TRBD2|TRBJ2-1|15|-
TGCGCCAGCAGCTTGGGCGGGGGGGTCTACAATGAGCAGTTCTTC
CASSLGGGVYNEQFF
>TRBV10-3|-|TRBJ1-2|16|-
TGTGCCATCAGTGAGAGGGAGAAGACTGTAAACTATGGCTACACCTTC
CAISEREKTVNYGYTF
>TRBV5-5|TRBD1|TRBJ2-7|14|few
TGTGCCAGCAGCGGACAGGGGGGAGACTACGAGCAGTACTTC
CASSGQGGDYEQYF
>TRBV25-1|TRBD1|TRBJ1-2|15|-
TGTGCCAGCAGCGTGACAGGGGGCGGGATCTATGGCTACACCTTC
CASSVTGGGIYGYTF
>TRBV18|TRBD1|TRBJ1-1|15|-
TGTGCCAGCTCACCAACCGGGACAGGGCGGACTGAAGCTTTCTTT
CASSPTGTGRTEAFF
>TRBV4-2|-|TRBJ1-2|13|-
TGTGCCAGCAGCGAGGGGGGGGACTATGGCTACACCTTC
CASSEGGDYGYTF
>TRBV20-1|-|TRBJ1-2|11|once
TGCAGTGCTAGAGGGGGGGGCGGCTACACCTTC
CSARGGGGYTF
>TRBV6-1|-|TRBJ2-3|14|-
TGTGCCAGCAGTGAAGCGCGAGGGACAGATACGCAGTATTTT
CASSEARGTDTQYF
>TRBV7-8|-|TRBJ2-5|14|-
TGTGCCAGCAGCTTAGTAACAGGGTCAGAGACCCAGTACTTC
CASSLVTGSETQYF
>TRBV29-1|TRBD1|TRBJ1-1|12|once
TGCAGCGTTCACCGGGACAGGTACGAAGCTTTCTTT
CSVHRDRYEAFF
>TRBV30|-|TRBJ2-5|12|-
TGTGCCTGGACCCGCGGGGAAGAGACCCAGTACTTC
CAWTRGEETQYF
>TRBV4-2|-|TRBJ1-5|15|-
TGTGCCAGCAGCCAGTTGACAGGATCCAATCAGCCCCAGCATTTT
CASSQLTGSNQPQHF
>TRBV4-1|-|TRBJ1-2|17|-
TGCGCCAGCAGCCAACTCTTGAGGAGCCTCACGGACTATGGCTACACCTTC
CASSQLLRSLTDYGYTF
>TRBV7-2|TRBD1|TRBJ1-6|17|-
TGTGCCAGCAGCTTAGGGGACAGGGTCCCTGGGGGTTCACCCCTCCACTTT
CASSLGDRVPGGSPLHF
>TRBV4-1|-|TRBJ1-1|14|-
TGCGCCAGCAGCCAAGGGGGGGACTACACTGAAGCTTTCTTT
CASSQGGDYTEAFF
>TRBV2|-|TRBJ1-1|13|-
TGTGCCAGCAGTCGAGACGGCAACACTGAAGCTTTCTTT
CASSRDGNTEAFF
>TRBV6-5|TRBD1|TRBJ1-5|15|-
TGTGCCAGCAGTTCCCGGGACAGGGGTTACCAGCCCCAGCATTTT
CASSSRDRGYQPQHF
>TRBV5-1|TRBD2|TRBJ2-1|14|-
TGCGCCAGCAGCTTGGGAGCGGGGGGGCTTGAGCAGTTCTTC
CASSLGAGGLEQFF
>TRBV2|TRBD1|TRBJ1-1|14|-
TGTGCCAGCAGTTCCGGGACAGGCCACACTGAAGCTTTCTTT
CASSSGTGHTEAFF
>TRBV2|-|TRBJ1-3|15|-
TGTGCCAGCAGTTCTGACGGGAGCTCTGGAAACACCATATATTTT
CASSSDGSSGNTIYF
>TRBV10-3|-|TRBJ1-1|13|-
TGTGCCATCAGTGGGAGAGAAAACACTGAAGCTTTCTTT
CAISGRENTEAFF
>TRBV20-1|-|TRBJ1-1|11|-
TGCAGTGCTAGGTCGCAGGGGGAAGCTTTCTTT
CSARSQGEAFF
>TRBV7-2|TRBD1|TRBJ1-5|15|-
TGTGCCAGCAGCTTAAACAGGGGACCGGTTCAGCCCCAGCATTTT
CASSLNRGPVQPQHF
>TRBV2|TRBD2|TRBJ2-7|14|once
TGTGCCAGCCTACTGAGCGGGGCCCACTACGAGCAGTACTTC
CASLLSGAHYEQYF
>TRBV19|-|TRBJ1-5|13|once
TGTGCCAGTAGTATTTTCGGATTTACTGCCCAGCATTTT
CASSIFGFTAQHF
>TRBV30|-|TRBJ2-7|11|-
TGTGCCTGGGGATCGGCCGGCGAGCAGTACTTC
CAWGSAGEQYF